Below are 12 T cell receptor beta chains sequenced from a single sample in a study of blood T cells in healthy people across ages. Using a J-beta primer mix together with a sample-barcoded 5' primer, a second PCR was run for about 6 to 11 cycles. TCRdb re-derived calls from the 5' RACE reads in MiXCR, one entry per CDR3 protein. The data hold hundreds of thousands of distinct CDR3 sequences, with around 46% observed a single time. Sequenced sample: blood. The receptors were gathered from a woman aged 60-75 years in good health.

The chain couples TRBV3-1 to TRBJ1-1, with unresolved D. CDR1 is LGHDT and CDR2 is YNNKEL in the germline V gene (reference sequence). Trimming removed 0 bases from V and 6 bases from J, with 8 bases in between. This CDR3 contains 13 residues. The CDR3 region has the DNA TGTGCCAGCAGCCAAGATTCGATCGCTGAAGCTTTCTTT. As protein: CASSQDSIAEAFF.

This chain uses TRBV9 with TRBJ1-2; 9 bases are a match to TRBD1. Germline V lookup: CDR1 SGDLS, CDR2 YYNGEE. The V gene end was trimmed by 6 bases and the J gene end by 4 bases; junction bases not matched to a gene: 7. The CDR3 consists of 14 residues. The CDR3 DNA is TGTGCCAGCAACTACGGGACAGGGTCCTATGGCTACACCTTC. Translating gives CASNYGTGSYGYTF. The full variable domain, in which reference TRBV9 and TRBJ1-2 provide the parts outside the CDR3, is DSGVTQTPKHLITATGQRVTLRCSPRSGDLSVYWYQQSLDQGLQFLIQYYNGEERAKGNILERFSAQQFPDLHSELNLSSLELGDSALYFCASNYGTGSYGYTFGSGTRLTVV.

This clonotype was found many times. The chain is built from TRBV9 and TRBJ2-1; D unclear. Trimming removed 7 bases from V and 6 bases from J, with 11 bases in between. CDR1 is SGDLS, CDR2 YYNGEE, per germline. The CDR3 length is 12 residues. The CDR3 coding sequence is TGTGCCAGCGGGTCCCGAGCCAATGAGCAGTTCTTC. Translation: CASGSRANEQFF.

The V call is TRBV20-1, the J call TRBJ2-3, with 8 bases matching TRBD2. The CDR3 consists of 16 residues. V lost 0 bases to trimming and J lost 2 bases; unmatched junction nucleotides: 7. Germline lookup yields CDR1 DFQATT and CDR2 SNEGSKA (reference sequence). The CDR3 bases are TGCAGTGCTAGAGATCGAGTAGCGGGGAACACAGATACGCAGTATTTT. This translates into CSARDRVAGNTDTQYF.

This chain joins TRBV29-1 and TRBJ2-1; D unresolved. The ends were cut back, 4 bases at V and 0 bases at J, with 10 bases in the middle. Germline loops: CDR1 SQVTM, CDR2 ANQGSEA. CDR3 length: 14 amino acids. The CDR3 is CSVVVATSYNEQFF. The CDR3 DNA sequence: TGCAGCGTTGTGGTAGCCACCTCCTACAATGAGCAGTTCTTC.

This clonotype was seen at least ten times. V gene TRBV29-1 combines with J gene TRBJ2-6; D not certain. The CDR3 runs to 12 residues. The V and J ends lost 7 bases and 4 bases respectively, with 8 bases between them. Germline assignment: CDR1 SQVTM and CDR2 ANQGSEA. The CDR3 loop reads CSAAVGANVLTF. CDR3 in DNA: TGCAGCGCGGCCGTAGGGGCCAACGTCCTGACTTTC.

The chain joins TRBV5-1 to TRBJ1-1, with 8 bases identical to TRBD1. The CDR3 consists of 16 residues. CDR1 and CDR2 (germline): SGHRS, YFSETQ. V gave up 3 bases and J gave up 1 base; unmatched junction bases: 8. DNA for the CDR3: TGCGCCAGCAGCTCCAGTCTCGGGACAGGGAACACTGAAGCTTTCTTT. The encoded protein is CASSSSLGTGNTEAFF.

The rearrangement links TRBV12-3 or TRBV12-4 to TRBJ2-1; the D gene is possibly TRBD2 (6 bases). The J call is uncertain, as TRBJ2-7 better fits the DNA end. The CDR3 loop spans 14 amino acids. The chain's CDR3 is CASSFPGTWNEQYF. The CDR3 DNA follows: TGTGCCAGCAGTTTCCCCGGGACTTGGAATGAGCAGTACTTC.

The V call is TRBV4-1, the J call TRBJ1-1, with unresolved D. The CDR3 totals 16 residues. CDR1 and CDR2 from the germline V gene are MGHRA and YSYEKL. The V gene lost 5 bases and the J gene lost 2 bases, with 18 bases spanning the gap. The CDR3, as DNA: TGCGCCAGCAGCTCCCAGGCCGGCCGGGTTAACACTGAAGCTTTCTTT. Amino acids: CASSSQAGRVNTEAFF.

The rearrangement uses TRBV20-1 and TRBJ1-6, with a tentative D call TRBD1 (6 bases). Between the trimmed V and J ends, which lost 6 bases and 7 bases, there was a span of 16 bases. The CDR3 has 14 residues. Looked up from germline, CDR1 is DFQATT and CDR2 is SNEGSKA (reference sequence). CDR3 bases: TGCAGTGCCCCAGGGAAGGGGGGAAATTCACCCCTCCACTTT. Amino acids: CSAPGKGGNSPLHF.

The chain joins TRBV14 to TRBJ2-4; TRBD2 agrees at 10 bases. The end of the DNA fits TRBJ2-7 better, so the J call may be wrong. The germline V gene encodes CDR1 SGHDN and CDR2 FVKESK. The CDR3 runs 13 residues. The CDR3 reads CASRASGSGEQYF. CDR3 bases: TGTGCCAGCAGGGCTAGCGGGAGCGGCGAGCAGTACTTC.

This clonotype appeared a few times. CDR3 in DNA: TGTGCCAGCAGGGAAAATGCACTGAACTCCTACGAGCAGTACTTC. Protein sequence: CASRENALNSYEQYF. V and J are TRBV5-4 and TRBJ2-7; no clear D gene. With 5 bases removed from V and 0 bases from J, the gap between germline ends came to 15 bases. Germline V gives CDR1 SGHNT, CDR2 YYREEE (reference sequence). This CDR3 is 15 amino acids long. The variable domain in full, completed from reference TRBV5-4 and TRBJ2-7, reads ETGVTQSPTHLIKTRGQQVTLRCSSQSGHNTVSWYQQALGQGPQFIFQYYREEENGRGNFPPRFSGLQFPNYSSELNVNALELDDSALYLCASRENALNSYEQYFGPGTRLTVT.